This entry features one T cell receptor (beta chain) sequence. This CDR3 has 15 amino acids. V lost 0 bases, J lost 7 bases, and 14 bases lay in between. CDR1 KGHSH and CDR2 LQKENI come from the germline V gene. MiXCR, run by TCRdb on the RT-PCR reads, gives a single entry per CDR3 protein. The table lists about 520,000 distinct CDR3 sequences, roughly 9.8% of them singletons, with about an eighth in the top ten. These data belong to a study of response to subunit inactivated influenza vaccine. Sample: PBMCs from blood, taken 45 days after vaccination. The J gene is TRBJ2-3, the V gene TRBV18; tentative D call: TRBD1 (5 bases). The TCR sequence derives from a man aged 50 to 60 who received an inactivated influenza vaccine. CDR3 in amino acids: CASSPPGRRLYTQYF. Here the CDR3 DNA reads TGTGCCAGCTCACCACCGGGGCGGCGTTTGTATACGCAGTATTTT.